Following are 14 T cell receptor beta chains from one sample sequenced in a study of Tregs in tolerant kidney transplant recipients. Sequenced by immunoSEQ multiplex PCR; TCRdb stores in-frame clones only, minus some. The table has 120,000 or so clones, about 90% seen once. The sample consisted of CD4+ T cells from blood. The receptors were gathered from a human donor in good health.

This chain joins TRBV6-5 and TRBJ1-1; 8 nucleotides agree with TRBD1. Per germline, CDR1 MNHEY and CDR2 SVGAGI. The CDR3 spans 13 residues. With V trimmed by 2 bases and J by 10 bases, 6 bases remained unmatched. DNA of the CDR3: TGTGCCAGCAGTTACAGGGACAGGTGGAGAGCTTTCTTT. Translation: CASSYRDRWRAFF.

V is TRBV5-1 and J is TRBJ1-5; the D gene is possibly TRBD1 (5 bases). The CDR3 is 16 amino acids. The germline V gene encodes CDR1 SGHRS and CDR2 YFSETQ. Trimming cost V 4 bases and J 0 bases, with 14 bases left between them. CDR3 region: CASSETPGGSNQPQHF. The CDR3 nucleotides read TGCGCCAGCAGCGAGACCCCCGGGGGTAGCAATCAGCCCCAGCATTTT.

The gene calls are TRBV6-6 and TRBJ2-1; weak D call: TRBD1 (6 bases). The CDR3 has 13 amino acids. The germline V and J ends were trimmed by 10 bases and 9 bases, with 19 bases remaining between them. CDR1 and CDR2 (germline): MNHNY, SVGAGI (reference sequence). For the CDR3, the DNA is TGTGCCACCAACGGACAGTCCGACAGTGAGCAGTTCTTC. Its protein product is CATNGQSDSEQFF.

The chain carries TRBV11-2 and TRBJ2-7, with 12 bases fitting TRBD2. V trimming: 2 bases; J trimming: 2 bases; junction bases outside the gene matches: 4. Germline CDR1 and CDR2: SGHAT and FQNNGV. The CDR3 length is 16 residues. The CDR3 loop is CASSLTSGGNTYEQYF. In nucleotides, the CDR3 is TGTGCCAGCAGCTTAACTAGCGGGGGGAACACCTACGAGCAGTACTTC.

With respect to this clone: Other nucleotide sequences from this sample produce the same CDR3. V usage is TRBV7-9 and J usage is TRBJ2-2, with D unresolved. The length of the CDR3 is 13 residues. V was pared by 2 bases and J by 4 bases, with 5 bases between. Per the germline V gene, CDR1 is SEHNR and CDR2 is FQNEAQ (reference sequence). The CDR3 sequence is CASSLWSTGELFF. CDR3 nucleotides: TGTGCCAGCAGCTTATGGTCCACCGGGGAGCTGTTTTTT.

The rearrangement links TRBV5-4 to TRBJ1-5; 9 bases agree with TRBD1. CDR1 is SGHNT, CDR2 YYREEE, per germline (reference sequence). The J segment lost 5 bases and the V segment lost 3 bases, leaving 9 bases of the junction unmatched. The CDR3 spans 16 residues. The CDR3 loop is CASSWTGQGFDQPQHF. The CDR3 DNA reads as TGTGCCAGCAGCTGGACGGGACAGGGTTTCGATCAGCCCCAGCATTTT.

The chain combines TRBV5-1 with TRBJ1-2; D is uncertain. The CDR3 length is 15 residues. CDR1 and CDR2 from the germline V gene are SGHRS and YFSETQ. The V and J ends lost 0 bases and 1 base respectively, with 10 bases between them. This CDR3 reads CASSLASAGNYGYTF. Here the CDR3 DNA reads TGCGCCAGCAGCTTGGCCAGTGCCGGTAACTATGGCTACACCTTC.

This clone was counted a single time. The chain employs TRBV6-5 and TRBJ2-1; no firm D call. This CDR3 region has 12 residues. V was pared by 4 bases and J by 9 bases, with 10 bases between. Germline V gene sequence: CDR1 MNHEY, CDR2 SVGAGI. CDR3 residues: CASSSPFGEQFF. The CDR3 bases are TGTGCCAGCAGTTCCCCGTTTGGTGAGCAGTTCTTC.

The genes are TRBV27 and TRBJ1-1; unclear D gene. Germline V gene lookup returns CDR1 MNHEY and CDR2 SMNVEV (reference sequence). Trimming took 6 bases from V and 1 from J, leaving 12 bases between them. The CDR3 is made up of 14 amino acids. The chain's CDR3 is CASRPTPSNTEAFF. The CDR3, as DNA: TGTGCCAGCAGGCCAACCCCCTCGAACACTGAAGCTTTCTTT.

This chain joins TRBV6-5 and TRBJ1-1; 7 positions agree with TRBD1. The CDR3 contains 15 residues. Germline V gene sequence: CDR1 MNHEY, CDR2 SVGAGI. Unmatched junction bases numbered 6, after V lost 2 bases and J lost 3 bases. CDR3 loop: CASSYRGTDDTEAFF. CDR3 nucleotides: TGTGCCAGCAGTTACCGGGGGACAGATGACACTGAAGCTTTCTTT.

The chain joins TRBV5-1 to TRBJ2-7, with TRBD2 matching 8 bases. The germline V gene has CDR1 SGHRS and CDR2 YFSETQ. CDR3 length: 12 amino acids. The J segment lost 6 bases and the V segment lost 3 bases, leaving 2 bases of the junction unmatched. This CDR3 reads CASSYLAGEQYF. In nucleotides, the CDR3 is TGCGCCAGCAGCTATCTAGCGGGCGAGCAGTACTTC.

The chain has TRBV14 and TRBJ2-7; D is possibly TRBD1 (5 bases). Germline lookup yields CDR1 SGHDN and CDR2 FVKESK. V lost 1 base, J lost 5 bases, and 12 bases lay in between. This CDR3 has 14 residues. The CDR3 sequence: CASSQANPQDEQYF. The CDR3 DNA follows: TGTGCCAGCAGCCAAGCAAATCCACAGGACGAGCAGTACTTC.

This CDR3 reads CASSPEAGKNYGYTF. CDR3 bases: TGTGCCAGCTCACCCGAAGCGGGAAAAAACTATGGCTACACCTTC. The genes are TRBV18 and TRBJ1-2; D gene unclear. Germline assignment: CDR1 KGHSH and CDR2 LQKENI. The CDR3 loop spans 15 amino acids. The ends were cut back, 3 bases at V and 2 bases at J, with 13 bases in the middle. Variable domain in full (rest from reference TRBV18 and TRBJ1-2): NAGVMQNPRHLVRRRGQEARLRCSPMKGHSHVYWYRQLPEEGLKFMVYLQKENIIDESGMPKERFSAEFPKEGPSILRIQQVVRGDSAAYFCASSPEAGKNYGYTFGSGTRLTVV.

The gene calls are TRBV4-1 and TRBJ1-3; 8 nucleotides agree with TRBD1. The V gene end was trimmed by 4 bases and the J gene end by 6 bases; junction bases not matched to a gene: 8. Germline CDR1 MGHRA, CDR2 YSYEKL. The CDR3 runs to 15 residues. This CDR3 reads CASSRSGGDENTIYF. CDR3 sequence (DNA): TGCGCCAGCAGCCGGTCAGGGGGCGACGAAAACACCATATATTTT.